The 17 T cell receptor beta chains given below trace back to one sample, sequenced in a study of blood T cell repertoires in COVID-19. The protocol was immunoSEQ multiplex PCR, while the TCRdb copy is restricted to in-frame clones and leaves out a portion. The sample yields about 160,000 clones, 90% seen once. Sequencing input: peripheral blood. Receptors originate from a man aged 60 to 75 with active or convalescent COVID-19.

This chain links TRBV11-3 with TRBJ2-7; TRBD1 agrees at 9 bases. The germline CDR1 and CDR2 sequences are SGHNT and YENEEA. This CDR3 is built from 15 residues. Trimming removed 5 bases from V and 0 bases from J; junction bases left unmatched: 5. As DNA, the CDR3 is TGTGCCAGCAGCCCGGGACAGGGCAGCTCCTACGAGCAGTACTTC. This encodes CASSPGQGSSYEQYF.

The chain recombines TRBV7-9 with TRBJ2-1; 11 bases line up with TRBD2. Germline CDR1 SEHNR, CDR2 FQNEAQ (reference sequence). The CDR3 consists of 19 residues. After removal of 2 bases from V and 6 bases from J, the junction contained 15 bases not matched to a gene. The CDR3 coding sequence is TGTGCCAGCAGCTTATCCAAATATAGCGGGAGGGCCTTAGGCAATGAGCAGTTCTTC. Its protein product is CASSLSKYSGRALGNEQFF.

The chain recombines TRBV18 with TRBJ1-1, with D tentatively TRBD1 (6 bases). This CDR3 is 16 amino acids long. V lost 0 bases and J lost 0, with 11 bases in between. The V gene's germline CDR1 is KGHSH and CDR2 LQKENI. In nucleotides, the CDR3 is TGTGCCAGCTCACCACCGTTCGCAGGGGTGAACACTGAAGCTTTCTTT. Encoded protein: CASSPPFAGVNTEAFF.

This chain links TRBV5-1 with TRBJ2-3; 9 bases map to TRBD1. This CDR3 has 15 amino acids. J was trimmed by 3 bases and V by 1 base; bases with no gene match: 3. The germline V gene encodes CDR1 SGHRS and CDR2 YFSETQ. The CDR3 DNA follows: TGCGCCAGCAGCTTGAGGGACAGGGTGACAGATACGCAGTATTTT. It codes for CASSLRDRVTDTQYF.

The chain employs TRBV2 and TRBJ1-1; TRBD1 matches at 8 bases. The CDR3 sequence is 18 residues long. J lost 11 bases, V lost 0 bases, and 20 bases had no gene match. Per germline, CDR1 SNHLY and CDR2 FYNNEI. In DNA form, the CDR3 reads TGTGCCAGCAGTGAAGCGACCAAGGGCCGGGACAGGAAATTTGGGGCTTTCTTT. This codes for CASSEATKGRDRKFGAFF.

This chain connects TRBV6-5 to TRBJ1-1; 7 nucleotides line up with TRBD1. Germline loops: CDR1 MNHEY, CDR2 SVGAGI. Trimming removed 7 bases from V and 4 bases from J; junction bases left unmatched: 9. The CDR3 runs 14 residues. CDR3 protein: CASNNPDRATEAFF. In DNA, the CDR3 is TGTGCCAGCAACAACCCCGACAGGGCCACTGAAGCTTTCTTT.

The chain employs TRBV7-9 and TRBJ1-2; 10 bases are a match to TRBD1. Trimming cost V 3 bases and J 2 bases; bases outside gene matches: 3. CDR1 and CDR2 from the germline V gene are SEHNR and FQNEAQ (reference sequence). The CDR3 sequence is 15 residues long. CDR3 residues: CASSFGDRGNYGYTF. The CDR3, as DNA: TGTGCCAGCAGCTTCGGGGACAGGGGAAACTATGGCTACACCTTC.

The chain is built from TRBV29-1 and TRBJ1-2; 7 nucleotides line up with TRBD1. The CDR3 has 13 amino acids. J was trimmed by 8 bases and V by 7 bases; bases with no gene match: 13. Germline V gene lookup returns CDR1 SQVTM and CDR2 ANQGSEA. The CDR3 protein is CSAHRGDASGYTF. The CDR3 DNA reads TGCAGCGCTCACAGGGGAGACGCCAGCGGCTACACCTTC. The whole variable domain, remainder taken from reference TRBV29-1 and TRBJ1-2, is SAVISQKPSRDICQRGTSLTIQCQVDSQVTMMFWYRQQPGQSLTLIATANQGSEATYESGFVIDKFPISRPNLTFSTLTVSNMSPEDSSIYLCSAHRGDASGYTFGSGTRLTVV.

The chain is built from TRBV5-1 and TRBJ1-4, with D maybe TRBD1 (5 bases). The V end was cut by 4 bases, the J end by 1 base, with 8 bases between. The CDR3 runs to 14 residues. From germline, CDR1 is SGHRS and CDR2 YFSETQ. For the CDR3, the DNA is TGCGCCAGCAGCCAGGGAGGAACTAATGAAAAACTGTTTTTT. This sequence encodes CASSQGGTNEKLFF.

This clone came up once. V is TRBV28 and J is TRBJ1-3, with TRBD1 matching over 7 bases. Germline lookup yields CDR1 MDHEN and CDR2 SYDVKM. CDR3 length equals 12 residues. V trimming: 9 bases; J trimming: 3 bases; junction bases outside the gene matches: 2. CDR3 nucleotide sequence: TGTGCCAGTCGACAGGGTGGAAACACCATATATTTT. It specifies CASRQGGNTIYF.

This clone was seen a handful of times. The V and J genes are TRBV7-9 and TRBJ1-1; D may be TRBD1 (5 bases). The germline V gene has CDR1 SEHNR and CDR2 FQNEAQ (reference sequence). V was pared by 5 bases and J by 8 bases, with 9 bases between. The CDR3 covers 11 residues. CDR3 amino acids: CASSPQGEAFF. The CDR3 DNA follows: TGTGCCAGCAGCCCTCAGGGAGAAGCTTTCTTT.

The V and J genes are TRBV20-1 and TRBJ1-1; the D gene is possibly TRBD1 (6 bases). The CDR3 is 11 residues long. Trimming removed 8 bases at V and 1 base at J, with 8 bases between. The germline V gene encodes CDR1 DFQATT and CDR2 SNEGSKA (reference sequence). The CDR3 DNA is TGCAGTCTACAGGGGAACACTGAAGCTTTCTTT. Protein product: CSLQGNTEAFF.

The V gene is TRBV24-1, the J gene TRBJ1-3, with 7 positions matching TRBD1. The J segment lost 0 bases and the V segment lost 6 bases, leaving 10 bases of the junction unmatched. The CDR3 contains 17 residues. The germline CDR1 and CDR2 sequences are KGHDR and SFDVKD. The DNA for the CDR3 is TGTGCCACCAGTCCCCACCCGGGACAGAGCTCTGGAAACACCATATATTTT. Translation gives CATSPHPGQSSGNTIYF.

This chain joins TRBV27 and TRBJ2-1, with 8 bases matching TRBD2. Germline V gene data show CDR1 as MNHEY and CDR2 as SMNVEV (reference sequence). With 3 bases clipped from V and 3 bases from J, the junction kept 7 bases outside the gene matches. The CDR3 runs 16 residues. This CDR3 is CASSFSAGDLYNEQFF. The CDR3 DNA follows: TGTGCCAGCAGTTTCTCAGCGGGAGACCTCTACAATGAGCAGTTCTTC.

This clone has just one count. The rearrangement links TRBV19 to TRBJ1-2; 7 bases line up with TRBD1. This CDR3 is built from 12 residues. V shed 9 bases and J 2 bases; nucleotides not matched to a gene: 3. CDR1 is LNHDA and CDR2 is SQIVND in the germline V gene (reference sequence). The CDR3 region has the DNA TGTGCCAGCCGGGGACAGAACTATGGCTACACCTTC. It specifies CASRGQNYGYTF.

The V gene is TRBV6-5, the J gene TRBJ2-2; 9 positions agree with TRBD1. Germline CDR1 is MNHEY and CDR2 is SVGAGI. This CDR3 is 15 amino acids long. Germline trimming cut 6 bases from V and 1 base from J; bases unmatched to any gene: 3. The CDR3 nucleotides read TGTGCCAGCAGGGGACAGGGCCTGAACACCGGGGAGCTGTTTTTT. This codes for CASRGQGLNTGELFF.

This clone was picked up one time. J is TRBJ1-3 and V is TRBV18, with TRBD1 identical over 7 bases. The CDR3 is 15 amino acids. Germline V gives CDR1 KGHSH, CDR2 LQKENI. The V and J ends lost 6 bases and 0 bases, in that order; junction bases with no gene match: 5. The CDR3 DNA reads as TGTGCCAGCTCCCTGGGGACAGACTCTGGAAACACCATATATTTT. It is translated as CASSLGTDSGNTIYF.